Below, one TCR beta chain is given with its context. The antigen is not known. The germline CDR1 and CDR2 sequences are LGHNA and YSLEER. V lost 2 bases to trimming and J lost 5 bases, with 21 bases between them. The CDR3 is made up of 18 amino acids. This sample is drawn from a study of cytomegalovirus exposure and HLA in healthy donors. Across the study: Sequencing of approximately 190 million T cells in an earlier analysis found 100 million to 140 million unique TCR beta sequences. Broader study findings: With further analysis later on, most CMV-associated TCR beta chains appeared HLA-restricted.

The study ran its PCR with 60 Vbeta and 13 Jbeta primers. Clones were read by immunoSEQ multiplex PCR, and TCRdb kept only the in-frame ones, dropping some. The sample records some 130,000 clones, roughly 79% being singletons. The sequenced material came from PBMCs. The J gene is TRBJ2-2, the V gene TRBV4-3; TRBD1 might be the D (5 bases). The clonotype comes from a woman aged 45-65 years in good health and CMV-seronegative. The CDR3 bases are TGCGCCAGCAGCCAATATGTCTCACAGGAGACTGTTACCGGGGAGCTGTTTTTT. Its protein is CASSQYVSQETVTGELFF.